This T cell receptor (beta chain) was obtained from a study of graft-versus-host responses after intestinal transplantation. Repertoires were generated with immunoSEQ multiplex PCR, while TCRdb's copy carries only in-frame clones and drops some. This sample has about 23,000 clones, with roughly 90% found just once. The CDR3 is made up of 15 amino acids. Germline V gene data show CDR1 as MNHEY and CDR2 as SVGAGI. With 1 base removed from V and 4 bases from J, the gap between germline ends came to 13 bases. The chain recombines TRBV6-5 with TRBJ1-1; the D gene is possibly TRBD1 (6 bases). The sequencing here drew on PBMCs, taken just over 38 days after intestinal transplant. The receptor was isolated from a human patient who received an intestinal transplant, so some T cells may come from the graft donor. The CDR3 bases are TGTGCCAGCAGTTACTACAGTCCGGGGGCCACTGAAGCTTTCTTT. The encoded protein is CASSYYSPGATEAFF.